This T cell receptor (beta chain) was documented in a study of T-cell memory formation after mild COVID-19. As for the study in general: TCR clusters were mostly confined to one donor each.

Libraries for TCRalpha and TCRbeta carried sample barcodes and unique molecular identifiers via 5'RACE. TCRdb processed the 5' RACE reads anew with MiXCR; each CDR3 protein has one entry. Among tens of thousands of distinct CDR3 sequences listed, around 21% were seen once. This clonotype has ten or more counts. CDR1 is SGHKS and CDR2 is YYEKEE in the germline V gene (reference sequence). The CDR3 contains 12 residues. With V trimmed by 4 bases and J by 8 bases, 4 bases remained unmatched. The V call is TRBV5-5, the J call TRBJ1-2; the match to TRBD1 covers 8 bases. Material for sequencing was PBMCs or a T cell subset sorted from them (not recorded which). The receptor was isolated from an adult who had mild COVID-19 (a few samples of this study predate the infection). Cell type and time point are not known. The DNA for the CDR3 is TGTGCCAGCAGCCGGACAGGGCGAGGCTACACCTTC. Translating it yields CASSRTGRGYTF. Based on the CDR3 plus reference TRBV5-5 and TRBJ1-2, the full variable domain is DAGVTQSPTHLIKTRGQQVTLRCSPISGHKSVSWYQQVLGQGPQFIFQYYEKEERGRGNFPDRFSARQFPNYSSELNVNALLLGDSALYLCASSRTGRGYTFGSGTRLTVV.